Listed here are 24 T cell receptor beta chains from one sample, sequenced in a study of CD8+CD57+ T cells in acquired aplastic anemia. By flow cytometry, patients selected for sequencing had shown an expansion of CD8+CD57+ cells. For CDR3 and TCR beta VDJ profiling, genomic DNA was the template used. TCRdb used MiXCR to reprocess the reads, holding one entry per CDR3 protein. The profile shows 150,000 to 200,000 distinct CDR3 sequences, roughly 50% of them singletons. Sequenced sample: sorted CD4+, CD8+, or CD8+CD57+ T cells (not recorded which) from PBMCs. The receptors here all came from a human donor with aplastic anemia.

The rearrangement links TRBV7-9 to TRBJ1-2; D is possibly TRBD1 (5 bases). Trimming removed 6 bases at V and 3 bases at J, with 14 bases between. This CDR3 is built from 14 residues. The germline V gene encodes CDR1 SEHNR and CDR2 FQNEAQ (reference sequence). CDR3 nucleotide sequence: TGTGCCAGCAGGCTCTCCGGGACGGACTATGGCTACACCTTC. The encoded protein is CASRLSGTDYGYTF.

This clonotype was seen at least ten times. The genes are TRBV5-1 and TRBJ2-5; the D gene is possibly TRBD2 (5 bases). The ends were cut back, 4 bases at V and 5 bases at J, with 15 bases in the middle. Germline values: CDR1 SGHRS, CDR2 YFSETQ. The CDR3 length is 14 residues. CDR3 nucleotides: TGCGCCAGCAGCCCGACTAAGCAGTGGGAGACCCAGTACTTC. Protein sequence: CASSPTKQWETQYF.

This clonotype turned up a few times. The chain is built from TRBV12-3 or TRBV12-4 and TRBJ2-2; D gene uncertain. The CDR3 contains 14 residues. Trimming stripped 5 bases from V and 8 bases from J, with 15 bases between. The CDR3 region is CASSPRMGSGELFF. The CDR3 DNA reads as TGTGCCAGCAGTCCAAGAATGGGCTCTGGGGAGCTGTTTTTT.

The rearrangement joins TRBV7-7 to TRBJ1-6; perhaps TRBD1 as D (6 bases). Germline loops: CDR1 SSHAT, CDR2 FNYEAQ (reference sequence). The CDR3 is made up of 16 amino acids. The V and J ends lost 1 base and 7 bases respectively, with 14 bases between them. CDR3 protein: CASSLVGQTRNSPLHF. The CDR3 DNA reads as TGTGCCAGCAGCTTAGTAGGACAGACCAGAAATTCACCCCTCCACTTT.

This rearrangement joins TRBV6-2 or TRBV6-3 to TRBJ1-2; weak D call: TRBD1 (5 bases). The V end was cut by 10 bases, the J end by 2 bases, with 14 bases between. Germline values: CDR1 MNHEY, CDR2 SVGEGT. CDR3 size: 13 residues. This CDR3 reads CAIQFDSNYGYTF. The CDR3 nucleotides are TGTGCCATCCAATTCGACAGCAACTATGGCTACACCTTC.

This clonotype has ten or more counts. CDR3 in DNA: TGTGCCAGCAGCTCCCCGGGGACCTACAATGAGCAGTTCTTC. Protein sequence: CASSSPGTYNEQFF. The chain recombines TRBV7-2 with TRBJ2-1; D possibly corresponds to TRBD2 (5 bases). Looked up from germline, CDR1 is SGHTA and CDR2 is FQGNSA. The CDR3 extends over 14 amino acids. Trimming took off 4 bases at V and 2 bases at J, with 9 bases between the two ends.

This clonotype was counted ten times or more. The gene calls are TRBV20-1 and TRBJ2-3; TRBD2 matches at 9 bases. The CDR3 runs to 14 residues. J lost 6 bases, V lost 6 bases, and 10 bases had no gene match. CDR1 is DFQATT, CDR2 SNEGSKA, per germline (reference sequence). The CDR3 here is CSAGRGGAQDTQYF. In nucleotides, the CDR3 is TGCAGTGCGGGGCGGGGGGGCGCGCAGGATACGCAGTATTTT.

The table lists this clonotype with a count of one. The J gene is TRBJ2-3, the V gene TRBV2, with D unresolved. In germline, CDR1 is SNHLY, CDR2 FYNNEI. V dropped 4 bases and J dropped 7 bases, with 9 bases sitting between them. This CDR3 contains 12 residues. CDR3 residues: CASSADSNTQYF. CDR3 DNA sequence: TGTGCCAGCAGTGCGGATTCGAATACGCAGTATTTT.

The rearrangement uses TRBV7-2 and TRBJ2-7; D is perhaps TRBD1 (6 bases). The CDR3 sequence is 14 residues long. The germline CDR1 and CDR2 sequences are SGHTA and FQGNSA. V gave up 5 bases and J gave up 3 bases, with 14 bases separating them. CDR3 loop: CASSPVGGNYEQYF. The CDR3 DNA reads TGTGCCAGCAGCCCCGTAGGGGGAAACTACGAGCAGTACTTC.

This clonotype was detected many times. The CDR3 loop is CASSLERLQTGIYGYTF. In DNA, the CDR3 is TGTGCCAGCAGCTTGGAGCGCCTACAGACAGGGATCTATGGCTACACCTTC. This sequence joins TRBV5-4 and TRBJ1-2; TRBD1 aligns across 7 bases. The CDR3 is 17 residues long. The ends lost 0 bases at V and 4 bases at J; junction bases unmatched: 12. The V gene's germline CDR1 is SGHNT and CDR2 YYREEE (reference sequence).

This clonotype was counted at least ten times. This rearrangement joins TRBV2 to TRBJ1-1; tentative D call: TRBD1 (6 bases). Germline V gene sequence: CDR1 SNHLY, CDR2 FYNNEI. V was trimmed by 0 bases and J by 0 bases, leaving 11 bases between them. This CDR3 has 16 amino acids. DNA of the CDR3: TGTGCCAGCAGTGAAGCGGGGGGGGCCATGAACACTGAAGCTTTCTTT. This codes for CASSEAGGAMNTEAFF.

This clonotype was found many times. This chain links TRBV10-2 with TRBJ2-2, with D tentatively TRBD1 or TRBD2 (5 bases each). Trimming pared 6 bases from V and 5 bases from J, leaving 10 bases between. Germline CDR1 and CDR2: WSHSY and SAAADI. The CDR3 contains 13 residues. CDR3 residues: CASRGTPTGELFF. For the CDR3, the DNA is TGCGCCAGCAGGGGGACCCCGACCGGGGAGCTGTTTTTT.

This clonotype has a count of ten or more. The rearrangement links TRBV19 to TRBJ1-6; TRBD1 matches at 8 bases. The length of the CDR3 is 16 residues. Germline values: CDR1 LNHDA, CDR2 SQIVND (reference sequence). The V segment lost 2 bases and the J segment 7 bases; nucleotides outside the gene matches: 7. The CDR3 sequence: CASSINSGTGNSPLHF. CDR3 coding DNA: TGTGCCAGTAGTATAAATTCCGGGACAGGAAATTCACCCCTCCACTTT.

The CDR3 here is CASSLVGGGYTF. The CDR3 region has the DNA TGCGCCAGCAGCTTGGTTGGGGGCGGCTACACCTTC. The V and J genes are TRBV5-1 and TRBJ1-2; D might be TRBD1 (6 bases). V was pared by 0 bases and J by 8 bases, with 8 bases between. Germline CDR1 SGHRS, CDR2 YFSETQ. The CDR3 has 12 residues.

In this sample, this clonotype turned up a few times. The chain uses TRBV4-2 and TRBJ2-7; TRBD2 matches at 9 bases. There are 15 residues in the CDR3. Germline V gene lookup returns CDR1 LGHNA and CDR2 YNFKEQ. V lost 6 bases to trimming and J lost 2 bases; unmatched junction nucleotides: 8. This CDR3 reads CASRWTSASPYEQYF. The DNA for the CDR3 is TGTGCCAGCAGGTGGACTAGCGCCAGCCCCTACGAGCAGTACTTC.

CDR3 in amino acids: CAISFTGENTEAFF. DNA of the CDR3: TGTGCCATCAGTTTCACAGGGGAGAACACTGAAGCTTTCTTT. The chain is built from TRBV10-3 and TRBJ1-1; 7 nucleotides align to TRBD1. CDR1 ENHRY and CDR2 SYGVKD come from the germline V gene. CDR3 size: 14 residues. V was pared by 5 bases and J by 1 base, with 4 bases of the junction left unmatched.

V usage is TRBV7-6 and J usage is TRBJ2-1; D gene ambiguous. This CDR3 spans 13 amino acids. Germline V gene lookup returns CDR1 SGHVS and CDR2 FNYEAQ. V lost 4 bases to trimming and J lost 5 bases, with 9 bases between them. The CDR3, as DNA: TGTGCCAGCAGCTCGAACGCGAACAATGAGCAGTTCTTC. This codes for CASSSNANNEQFF.

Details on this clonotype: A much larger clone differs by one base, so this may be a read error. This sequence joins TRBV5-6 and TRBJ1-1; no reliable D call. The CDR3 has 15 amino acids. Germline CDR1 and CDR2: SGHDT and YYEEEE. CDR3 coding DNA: TGTACCAGCAGCTTTAGGGCGGTAGGGAGCACTGAAGCTTTCTTT. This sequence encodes CTSSFRAVGSTEAFF.

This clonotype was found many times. CDR3 bases: TGTGCCATCAGCGACAGGGGAGAGAATGGCTACACCTTC. This translates into CAISDRGENGYTF. The rearrangement uses TRBV10-3 and TRBJ1-2; 8 bases are shared with TRBD1. CDR3 size: 13 residues. With 6 bases clipped from V and 6 bases from J, the junction kept 6 bases outside the gene matches. CDR1 is ENHRY and CDR2 is SYGVKD in the germline V gene.

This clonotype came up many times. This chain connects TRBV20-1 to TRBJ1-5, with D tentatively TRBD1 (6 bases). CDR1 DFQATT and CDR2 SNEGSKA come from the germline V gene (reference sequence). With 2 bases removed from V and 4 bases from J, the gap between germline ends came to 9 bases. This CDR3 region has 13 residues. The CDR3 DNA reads TGCAGTGCTAGACGGGGACAAAATCAGCCCCAGCATTTT. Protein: CSARRGQNQPQHF.

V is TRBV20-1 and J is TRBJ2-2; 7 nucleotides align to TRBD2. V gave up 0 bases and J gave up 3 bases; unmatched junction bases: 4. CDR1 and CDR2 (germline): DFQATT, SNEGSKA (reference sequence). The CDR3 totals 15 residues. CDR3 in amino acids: CSARELAGDTGELFF. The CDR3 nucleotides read TGCAGTGCTAGAGAATTGGCGGGGGACACCGGGGAGCTGTTTTTT.

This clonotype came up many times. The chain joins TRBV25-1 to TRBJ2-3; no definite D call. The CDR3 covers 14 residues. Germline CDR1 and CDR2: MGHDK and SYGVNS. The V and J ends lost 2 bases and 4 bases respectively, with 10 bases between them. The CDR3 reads CASSEEEYSDTQYF. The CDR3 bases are TGTGCCAGCAGTGAAGAAGAGTATTCAGATACGCAGTATTTT.

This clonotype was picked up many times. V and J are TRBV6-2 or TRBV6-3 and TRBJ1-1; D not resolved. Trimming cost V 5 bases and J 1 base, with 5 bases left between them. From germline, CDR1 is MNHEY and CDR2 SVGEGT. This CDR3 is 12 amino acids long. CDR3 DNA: TGTGCCAGCAGTCGAGGGAACACTGAAGCTTTCTTT. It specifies CASSRGNTEAFF.

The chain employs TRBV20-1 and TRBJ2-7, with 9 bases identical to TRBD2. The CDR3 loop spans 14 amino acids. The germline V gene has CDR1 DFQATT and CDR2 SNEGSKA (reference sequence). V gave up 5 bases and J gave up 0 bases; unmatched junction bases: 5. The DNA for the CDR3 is TGCAGTGCTTCGACTAGCGGAGACTCCTACGAGCAGTACTTC. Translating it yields CSASTSGDSYEQYF.